Listed below are T cell receptor beta chains from one sample, sequenced in a study of blood T cell repertoires in COVID-19. Only in-frame clones appear in the TCRdb table, and some are missing; sequencing was by immunoSEQ multiplex PCR. The sample gives hundreds of thousands of clones, roughly 87% of which show up once; just under 1% is in the top ten. Sequenced: PBMCs or T cells enriched from blood (not recorded which). The receptor set was obtained from a woman aged 25-40 years who had recovered from COVID-19. CDR3s include the opening cysteine and the closing phenylalanine or tryptophan. A D gene is named only where the DNA matches it firmly. The size entry is marked missing in some rows and otherwise reads once, few, many or a size class.

d_call: .
v_call: TRBV13
clone_size: once
j_call: TRBJ2-2
cdr3_aa: CASSYDTGLTGELFF
cdr3_nt: TGTGCCAGCAGCTACGATACAGGGTTGACCGGGGAGCTGTTTTTT

d_call: TRBD2
v_call: TRBV5-4
clone_size: .
j_call: TRBJ2-5
cdr3_aa: CASSLAGGQETQYF
cdr3_nt: TGTGCCAGCAGCCTAGCGGGGGGGCAAGAGACCCAGTACTTC

d_call: .
v_call: TRBV9
clone_size: .
j_call: TRBJ2-7
cdr3_aa: CASSVGQVGEQYF
cdr3_nt: TGTGCCAGCAGCGTAGGACAAGTGGGCGAGCAGTACTTC

d_call: TRBD1
v_call: TRBV7-3
clone_size: once
j_call: TRBJ2-1
cdr3_aa: CASSLTGQGTAKQFF
cdr3_nt: TGTGCCAGCAGCTTGACCGGACAGGGTACTGCCAAGCAGTTCTTC

d_call: .
v_call: TRBV19
clone_size: .
j_call: TRBJ2-2
cdr3_aa: CASRIHTGGELFF
cdr3_nt: TGTGCCAGTAGAATTCACACAGGCGGGGAGCTGTTTTTT

d_call: .
v_call: TRBV5-1
clone_size: few
j_call: TRBJ2-5
cdr3_aa: CASSFGQYQETQYF
cdr3_nt: TGCGCCAGCAGCTTCGGACAGTACCAAGAGACCCAGTACTTC

d_call: TRBD2
v_call: TRBV9
clone_size: .
j_call: TRBJ2-3
cdr3_aa: CASSVVAGGGAADTQYF
cdr3_nt: TGTGCCAGCAGCGTAGTTGCCGGGGGGGGCGCGGCAGATACGCAGTATTTT

d_call: .
v_call: TRBV5-4
clone_size: .
j_call: TRBJ1-2
cdr3_aa: CASSPPRDKILYGYTF
cdr3_nt: TGTGCCAGCAGCCCCCCACGGGATAAGATCCTGTATGGCTACACCTTC

d_call: .
v_call: TRBV19
clone_size: .
j_call: TRBJ2-2
cdr3_aa: CASSILAGNTGELFF
cdr3_nt: TGTGCCAGTAGTATCCTGGCAGGGAACACCGGGGAGCTGTTTTTT

d_call: TRBD1
v_call: TRBV10-1
clone_size: .
j_call: TRBJ1-1
cdr3_aa: CVNPPTTGVAFF
cdr3_nt: TGCGTCAACCCCCCGACCACAGGGGTAGCTTTCTTT

d_call: TRBD2
v_call: TRBV5-4
clone_size: .
j_call: TRBJ2-1
cdr3_aa: CASSSGLAGIVNEQFF
cdr3_nt: TGTGCCAGCAGCTCGGGACTAGCGGGAATCGTGAATGAGCAGTTCTTC

d_call: .
v_call: TRBV27
clone_size: .
j_call: TRBJ2-7
cdr3_aa: CASRWTISHEQYF
cdr3_nt: TGTGCCAGCAGATGGACAATTTCCCACGAGCAGTACTTC

d_call: TRBD1
v_call: TRBV10-3
clone_size: .
j_call: TRBJ1-2
cdr3_aa: CAISSQGGGGYTF
cdr3_nt: TGTGCCATCAGCTCGCAGGGGGGAGGTGGCTACACCTTC

d_call: TRBD2
v_call: TRBV5-1
clone_size: .
j_call: TRBJ2-7
cdr3_aa: CASSLRNPLAVSYEQYF
cdr3_nt: TGCGCCAGCAGCTTGAGGAACCCACTAGCGGTCTCCTACGAGCAGTACTTC

d_call: .
v_call: TRBV2
clone_size: .
j_call: TRBJ1-1
cdr3_aa: CASTIQGFGTEAFF
cdr3_nt: TGTGCCAGCACTATACAGGGCTTCGGCACTGAAGCTTTCTTT

d_call: .
v_call: TRBV5-1
clone_size: .
j_call: TRBJ1-1
cdr3_aa: CASSLFASLNTEAFF
cdr3_nt: TGCGCCAGCAGCTTGTTTGCCTCCCTAAACACTGAAGCTTTCTTT

d_call: .
v_call: TRBV7-9
clone_size: .
j_call: TRBJ1-4
cdr3_aa: CASSLEVIGVEKLFF
cdr3_nt: TGTGCCAGCAGCTTAGAAGTAATAGGGGTCGAAAAACTGTTTTTT

d_call: .
v_call: TRBV15
clone_size: .
j_call: TRBJ2-7
cdr3_aa: CATSSLAGGADEQYF
cdr3_nt: TGTGCCACCAGCAGCCTGGCTGGGGGGGCTGACGAGCAGTACTTC

d_call: TRBD2
v_call: TRBV19
clone_size: .
j_call: TRBJ2-5
cdr3_aa: CASSIATSVETQYF
cdr3_nt: TGTGCCAGTAGTATAGCGACTAGCGTCGAGACCCAGTACTTC

d_call: .
v_call: TRBV18
clone_size: .
j_call: TRBJ1-3
cdr3_aa: CASSPPGARGNTIYF
cdr3_nt: TGTGCCAGCTCACCACCGGGGGCGAGGGGAAACACCATATATTTT

d_call: TRBD2
v_call: TRBV3-1/TRBV3-2
clone_size: .
j_call: TRBJ2-7
cdr3_aa: CASSLPGLANEQYF
cdr3_nt: TGTGCCAGCAGCCTTCCGGGACTAGCGAACGAGCAGTACTTC

d_call: TRBD1
v_call: TRBV19
clone_size: .
j_call: TRBJ1-1
cdr3_aa: CATLGKGQTRTEAFF
cdr3_nt: TGTGCCACCCTTGGGAAGGGACAGACCCGAACTGAAGCTTTCTTT

d_call: .
v_call: TRBV4-1
clone_size: .
j_call: TRBJ1-1
cdr3_aa: CASSQTTGWTEAFF
cdr3_nt: TGCGCCAGCAGCCAAACTACAGGGTGGACTGAAGCTTTCTTT

d_call: .
v_call: TRBV4-3
clone_size: few
j_call: TRBJ2-7
cdr3_aa: CASSQDGGLGQYF
cdr3_nt: TGCGCCAGCAGCCAAGATGGAGGACTGGGGCAGTACTTC

d_call: .
v_call: TRBV28
clone_size: few
j_call: TRBJ2-7
cdr3_aa: CASSSDSEQYF
cdr3_nt: TGTGCCAGCAGCTCGGACAGCGAGCAGTACTTC

d_call: TRBD1
v_call: TRBV5-4
clone_size: .
j_call: TRBJ1-2
cdr3_aa: CASRSQGSEYGYTF
cdr3_nt: TGTGCCAGCAGGTCACAGGGGTCGGAGTATGGCTACACCTTC

d_call: .
v_call: TRBV18
clone_size: .
j_call: TRBJ1-1
cdr3_aa: CASSPFVGGWAEAFF
cdr3_nt: TGTGCCAGCTCACCATTTGTGGGAGGCTGGGCTGAAGCTTTCTTT

d_call: TRBD1
v_call: TRBV10-3
clone_size: .
j_call: TRBJ1-2
cdr3_aa: CAIMGVGDRTNYGYTF
cdr3_nt: TGTGCCATCATGGGGGTCGGGGACAGGACGAACTATGGCTACACCTTC

d_call: .
v_call: TRBV27
clone_size: .
j_call: TRBJ1-6
cdr3_aa: CASSFTQGQGYNSPLHF
cdr3_nt: TGTGCCAGCAGTTTTACCCAGGGGCAGGGATATAATTCACCCCTCCACTTT

d_call: .
v_call: TRBV4-1
clone_size: .
j_call: TRBJ1-2
cdr3_aa: CASRGAHYGYTF
cdr3_nt: TGCGCCAGCCGTGGGGCGCACTATGGCTACACCTTC

d_call: .
v_call: TRBV7-9
clone_size: .
j_call: TRBJ2-1
cdr3_aa: CASSYRLLLGEQFF
cdr3_nt: TGTGCCAGCAGCTACCGTTTGCTACTAGGTGAGCAGTTCTTC

d_call: TRBD2
v_call: TRBV19
clone_size: .
j_call: TRBJ2-1
cdr3_aa: CASSTLAENYNEQFF
cdr3_nt: TGTGCCAGTAGCACCCTAGCGGAAAACTACAATGAGCAGTTCTTC

d_call: .
v_call: TRBV19
clone_size: .
j_call: TRBJ2-2
cdr3_aa: CASSILNTGELFF
cdr3_nt: TGTGCCAGTAGTATTCTTAACACCGGGGAGCTGTTTTTT

d_call: .
v_call: TRBV20-1
clone_size: .
j_call: TRBJ2-5
cdr3_aa: CSARIIKTQYF
cdr3_nt: TGCAGTGCTAGAATAATAAAGACCCAGTACTTC

d_call: TRBD2
v_call: TRBV29-1
clone_size: .
j_call: TRBJ2-5
cdr3_aa: CSFGGALETQYF
cdr3_nt: TGCAGCTTCGGGGGGGCCCTGGAGACCCAGTACTTC

d_call: TRBD1
v_call: TRBV7-9
clone_size: .
j_call: TRBJ2-2
cdr3_aa: CASSSPQGTGNTGELFF
cdr3_nt: TGTGCCAGCAGCTCACCCCAGGGGACAGGGAACACCGGGGAGCTGTTTTTT

d_call: .
v_call: TRBV7-2
clone_size: few
j_call: TRBJ1-2
cdr3_aa: CASSVDRSYYGYTF
cdr3_nt: TGTGCCAGCAGCGTTGACAGGAGTTACTATGGCTACACCTTC

d_call: .
v_call: TRBV11-2
clone_size: .
j_call: TRBJ1-3
cdr3_aa: CASSLSPGAGNTIYF
cdr3_nt: TGTGCCAGCAGCTTAAGTCCCGGGGCTGGAAACACCATATATTTT

d_call: .
v_call: TRBV27
clone_size: .
j_call: TRBJ2-5
cdr3_aa: CASSSTRWQETQYF
cdr3_nt: TGTGCCAGCAGTTCAACTAGGTGGCAAGAGACCCAGTACTTC

d_call: .
v_call: TRBV6-2/TRBV6-3
clone_size: .
j_call: TRBJ2-7
cdr3_aa: CASSLGGEGYEQYF
cdr3_nt: TGTGCCAGCAGTCTCGGCGGGGAAGGGTACGAGCAGTACTTC

d_call: .
v_call: TRBV11-3
clone_size: .
j_call: TRBJ1-1
cdr3_aa: CASCLTEAFF
cdr3_nt: TGTGCCAGCTGTCTAACTGAAGCTTTCTTT

d_call: TRBD1
v_call: TRBV14
clone_size: few
j_call: TRBJ1-1
cdr3_aa: CASSQLTGVGTEAFF
cdr3_nt: TGTGCCAGCAGCCAATTAACAGGGGTTGGAACTGAAGCTTTCTTT

d_call: .
v_call: TRBV12-3/TRBV12-4
clone_size: .
j_call: TRBJ1-2
cdr3_aa: CASRDSKPGGYTF
cdr3_nt: TGTGCCAGCCGGGACTCAAAGCCGGGGGGCTACACCTTC

d_call: .
v_call: TRBV15
clone_size: .
j_call: TRBJ1-1
cdr3_aa: CATSRFVRNTEAFF
cdr3_nt: TGTGCCACCAGCAGATTTGTTCGGAACACTGAAGCTTTCTTT